This T cell receptor beta chain was found in a study of cytotoxic CD8 clonotypes in ibrutinib-treated CLL. Across the study: For this cohort, patients were about a dozen relapsed/refractory and around 16 treatment-naive, while roughly 17 were IGHV unmutated.

Depths of 1 in 200,000 to 1 in 1 million T cells were the sequencing target. Generated by immunoSEQ multiplex PCR, the TCRdb table keeps only in-frame clones and is missing some. The sample gives 150,000 to 200,000 clones, about 80% of which show up once; roughly 1.9% is in the top ten. Whole-study results and caveats: At ibrutinib response, clonality increased, and at progression it declined back toward baseline. The study found baseline clonality above age-matched healthy donors, tracking circulating CD8+ T-cell counts.

On this clone itself: Its antigen is not known.

J gave up 0 bases and V 4 bases, and 0 bases lay outside the gene matches. This CDR3 is built from 14 residues. Germline loops: CDR1 KGHSH, CDR2 LQKENI. The sample in question was PBMCs, obtained after 12 months of ibrutinib treatment. This receptor was obtained from a human donor with chronic lymphocytic leukemia. This chain joins TRBV18 and TRBJ1-3; the match to TRBD1 covers 7 bases. The CDR3 is CASSRDSSGNTIYF. Here the CDR3 DNA reads TGTGCCAGCTCACGGGACAGCTCTGGAAACACCATATATTTT.